The rows below give T cell receptor beta chains drawn from one sample of a study of human T cells and chemical hapten exposure. MiXCR, run by TCRdb on the RACE reads, gives a single entry per CDR3 protein. The data contain approximately 260,000 distinct CDR3 sequences, roughly 8% of them singletons. Sequenced material: whole blood, taken in connection with sensitization to the hapten diphenylcyclopropenone (DPC). The receptors originated from a man aged 18 to 29 with alopecia areata. Some clones in this sample may be carry-over from other donors' samples. CDR3s include the opening cysteine and the closing phenylalanine or tryptophan. A D gene is named only where the DNA matches it firmly. Rows may omit the clone size; those that give it use once, few, many or a size class.

CDR3 DNA	CDR3 protein	J gene	D gene	clone size	V gene
TGTGCCAGCAGTCTTAACTCGGTCGGGGAGCTGTTTTTT	CASSLNSVGELFF	TRBJ2-2	-	few	TRBV3-1
TGTGCCAGCAGCCCGGGACTTCGCTATAATTCACCCCTCCACTTT	CASSPGLRYNSPLHF	TRBJ1-6	-	few	TRBV7-6
TGTGCCAGCAGTGAAGGCATTCAAGAGACCCAGTACTTC	CASSEGIQETQYF	TRBJ2-5	-	few	TRBV2
TGTGCCAGCAGCCCAGGGTCCGGGAGCTCCTACGAGCAGTACTTC	CASSPGSGSSYEQYF	TRBJ2-7	-	many	TRBV11-3
TGTGCCAGCAGTTACTCGATGCGGGGGAGTCAAGAGACCCAGTACTTC	CASSYSMRGSQETQYF	TRBJ2-5	TRBD2	many	TRBV6-2/TRBV6-3
TGCGCCAGCAGACCCACTAGCGGGGGGGCCTACGAGCAGTACTTC	CASRPTSGGAYEQYF	TRBJ2-7	TRBD2	many	TRBV5-1
TGCAGTGCTAAGCACAGGGGGCCCGGGGAGCTGTTTTTT	CSAKHRGPGELFF	TRBJ2-2	TRBD1	-	TRBV20-1
TGTGCCAGCGTCCGACTGCAGGGGGTTGGAAACACCATATATTTT	CASVRLQGVGNTIYF	TRBJ1-3	TRBD1	-	TRBV9
TGTGCCAGCAGCCAAGACGCCCCAGTAGACAGGGGGAACACTGAAGCTTTCTTT	CASSQDAPVDRGNTEAFF	TRBJ1-1	-	few	TRBV3-2
TGTGCCAGCAGTCCCCGGGGCTATGCAACTAATGAAAAACTGTTTTTT	CASSPRGYATNEKLFF	TRBJ1-4	-	-	TRBV28
TGTGCCACCAGTGATGGGAGACTAGCGGGGAGCACAGATACGCAGTATTTT	CATSDGRLAGSTDTQYF	TRBJ2-3	TRBD2	few	TRBV24-1
TGTGCCAGCAGTCTGAAACAGGGGGCTTATCACATTCAGTACTTC	CASSLKQGAYHIQYF	TRBJ2-4	TRBD1	-	TRBV5-6
TGTGCCAGCAGCACATGGACGGATTACTATGGCTACACCTTC	CASSTWTDYYGYTF	TRBJ1-2	-	few	TRBV12-3/TRBV12-4
TGCGCCAGCAGCTTGGGATCAGGAAGGGCGAACACTGAAGCTTTCTTT	CASSLGSGRANTEAFF	TRBJ1-1	-	-	TRBV5-1
TGCGCCAGCAGCTTCGGTGACAGGGTGACAGATACGCAGTATTTT	CASSFGDRVTDTQYF	TRBJ2-3	TRBD1	-	TRBV5-1
TGTGCCAGCAGTCGACATGCCCCTAGGCGAGATCAGCCCCAGCATTTT	CASSRHAPRRDQPQHF	TRBJ1-5	-	-	TRBV28
TGCGCCAGCAGTGAAACTTCCCAGGAGGAGACCCAGTACTTC	CASSETSQEETQYF	TRBJ2-5	-	few	TRBV5-1
TGTGCCAGCACCCTCGTCGGACGGGAGGTAGCTTTCTTT	CASTLVGREVAFF	TRBJ1-1	-	few	TRBV12-3/TRBV12-4
TGCAGTGCTAGAGATCGAAGAGGGCAGGGCAATTCACCCCTCCACTTT	CSARDRRGQGNSPLHF	TRBJ1-6	-	-	TRBV20-1
TGTGCCAGCATGGGGGTCCTCGGACTGTTTTTT	CASMGVLGLFF	TRBJ1-4	-	few	TRBV6-1
TGTGCCACCGCCAGTGCTGAGACCCAGTACTTC	CATASAETQYF	TRBJ2-5	-	-	TRBV24-1
TGTGCCAGCAGCTTAGTGCGGGACGGTAATTCACCCCTCCACTTT	CASSLVRDGNSPLHF	TRBJ1-6	-	many	TRBV7-9
TGTGCCAGCAGCCCCGGACAGGGGGAACTCTACGAGCAGTACTTC	CASSPGQGELYEQYF	TRBJ2-7	TRBD1	few	TRBV9
TGTGCCAGCGGCAGGGCCTACGAGCAGTACTTC	CASGRAYEQYF	TRBJ2-7	-	many	TRBV3-1
TGTGCCAGCAGCCGTAGCGGCGCAACAGATACGCAGTATTTT	CASSRSGATDTQYF	TRBJ2-3	-	many	TRBV28
TGTGCCAGCAGCCTGTCCGCAGGGATTATCGAGGAGACCCAGTACTTC	CASSLSAGIIEETQYF	TRBJ2-5	-	few	TRBV7-9
TGTGCCAGCAGTCCTTTAGAGGGTTTTCACTATGGCTACACCTTC	CASSPLEGFHYGYTF	TRBJ1-2	-	few	TRBV6-5
TGCGCCAGCAGCTTCTATCTACATGACAATGAGCAGTTCTTC	CASSFYLHDNEQFF	TRBJ2-1	-	few	TRBV5-1
TGTGCCAGCAGTTTAAATAGTCACCGGAGGACCTACGAGCAGTACTTC	CASSLNSHRRTYEQYF	TRBJ2-7	-	-	TRBV28
TGTGCCAGCAGCGCGGGGGACTCCAGACTAATCCATCAGCCCCAGCATTTT	CASSAGDSRLIHQPQHF	TRBJ1-5	-	few	TRBV5-5
TGTGCCATCAGTGCGGGGACAGAAGGCGAGACCCAGTACTTC	CAISAGTEGETQYF	TRBJ2-5	TRBD1	few	TRBV10-3
TGTGCCAGCGGAGACAGGGGACTCAGCACAGATACGCAGTATTTT	CASGDRGLSTDTQYF	TRBJ2-3	TRBD1	-	TRBV2
TGTGCCAGCAGTGATTCCGGACCCTATGGCTACACCTTC	CASSDSGPYGYTF	TRBJ1-2	-	-	TRBV2
TGTGCTAGTTTAGGGCAACCAGATCAAGAGACCCAGTACTTC	CASLGQPDQETQYF	TRBJ2-5	-	-	TRBV12-5
TGTGCCAGCAGGTCTCTCCGGACCCAAGAGACCCAGTACTTC	CASRSLRTQETQYF	TRBJ2-5	-	-	TRBV11-2
TGTGCCAGCAGTTACGCGACAGCGTTGAACACTGAAGCTTTCTTT	CASSYATALNTEAFF	TRBJ1-1	-	-	TRBV6-2/TRBV6-3
TGCGCCAGCAGCCAAGCCGGGACCGGGGGCGGTGAAAAACTGTTTTTT	CASSQAGTGGGEKLFF	TRBJ1-4	-	few	TRBV4-3
TGTGCCAGCCGGGGACAGCAGAACACTGAAGCTTTCTTT	CASRGQQNTEAFF	TRBJ1-1	TRBD1	many	TRBV4-2
TGTGCCACCAGCGTCAATCCGGAGATAACTAATGAAAAACTGTTTTTT	CATSVNPEITNEKLFF	TRBJ1-4	-	few	TRBV15
TGTGCCAGCAGCTTAGGACAACAGACTGAAGCTTTCTTT	CASSLGQQTEAFF	TRBJ1-1	-	few	TRBV7-3
TGTGCCAGCAGTTTAGGCCGCTCAGATACGCAGTATTTT	CASSLGRSDTQYF	TRBJ2-3	-	many	TRBV27
TGTGCCAGCAGTTCGGACAGGGTCTATGGCTACACCTTC	CASSSDRVYGYTF	TRBJ1-2	TRBD1	many	TRBV27
TGTGCCAGCTCACCAGGGTTTAGGGAGGATGGCTACACCTTC	CASSPGFREDGYTF	TRBJ1-2	-	many	TRBV18
TGTGCCAGCAGCTTACTGACTTCGCAGGGTGAGCAGTTCTTC	CASSLLTSQGEQFF	TRBJ2-1	-	many	TRBV7-9
TGTGCCAGCAGCTTCCTCGCTCCGACAGGTGAAATCTATAATTCACCCCTCCACTTT	CASSFLAPTGEIYNSPLHF	TRBJ1-6	-	few	TRBV7-3
TGCGCCAGCAGCCAAGGGATTGCCCACAACATGAACACTGAAGCTTTCTTT	CASSQGIAHNMNTEAFF	TRBJ1-1	-	many	TRBV4-1
TGCAGCGTTGAAGAGGGCAGTTCCTACGAGCAGTACTTC	CSVEEGSSYEQYF	TRBJ2-7	-	many	TRBV29-1
TGCGCCAGCAGCCAAGCACAGGGTCCCTACAATGAGCAGTTCTTC	CASSQAQGPYNEQFF	TRBJ2-1	-	few	TRBV4-1
TGCGCCAGCAGCCTGGGTGCCACAGAGAATGAGCAGTTCTTC	CASSLGATENEQFF	TRBJ2-1	-	few	TRBV5-1
TGTGCCAGAAGGGAACAGGGGCCTTATGGCTACACCTTC	CARREQGPYGYTF	TRBJ1-2	TRBD1	few	TRBV2
TGCAGTGCTAGTGGGTCTAGCGGGGGGGCCTGGATGGAGACCCAGTACTTC	CSASGSSGGAWMETQYF	TRBJ2-5	TRBD2	few	TRBV20-1
TGTGCCAGCAGCGTAGGGGCTAGCGGACAGCTTACGCAGTATTTT	CASSVGASGQLTQYF	TRBJ2-3	-	-	TRBV9
TGTGCCAGCAGCCCAACGACAGGGAATGGGAATGAGCAGTTCTTC	CASSPTTGNGNEQFF	TRBJ2-1	TRBD1	-	TRBV7-2
TGTGCCAGCAGCCAAGAAGGGAGCTCTGGGGCCAACGTCCTGACTTTC	CASSQEGSSGANVLTF	TRBJ2-6	-	-	TRBV4-2